This T cell receptor beta chain was obtained from a study of cytomegalovirus exposure and HLA in healthy donors (TCRdb year 2017). Background for the entire study: According to an earlier analysis of several hundred of the donors, roughly 180 million T cells yielded 120 million or so unique TCR beta sequences and more than 250 Gb of sequence data. Five DR-DQ haplotypes were treated as single units for association and clustering because of strong linkage in the cohort. All discovery cohort repertoires had been generated using a single sequencing platform. In a later genetic analysis, genome-wide SNP genotypes for 398 of the 666 donors were used, and that subset was treated as a discovery cohort. In addition to the first cohort of several hundred subjects, a separate validation cohort of around 110 different subjects was used. Among the approximately 400 genotyped donors, around 79% belonged to the genetic ancestry cluster associated with self-reported Caucasian donors. To study patterns of TCR occurrence, a later analysis re-analyzed previously published TCR beta repertoires from 700 or so donors and added high-resolution HLA genotyping. An early release that covered 640 HLA-typed donors contained around 330 gigabases of sequencing data and 75 million to 100 million unique TCR sequences. The number of typed donors differed by locus: about 629-640 for A, B, C, DRB1 and DQB1; 522 for DQA1; 600 to 610 for DPA1; and roughly 470 for DPB1. Among roughly 370 genotyped donors of the cohort, an average of around 240,000 unique TCR beta nucleotide sequences were sequenced per donor, roughly 20% of them non-productive. The study aimed to test whether signatures of past pathogen exposure could be identified by cataloging public T cell receptors. The study used immunosequencing to profile the T cell repertoires of under 700 subjects and linked those repertoires to cytomegalovirus serostatus. The later analysis used no new phenotypic data to find candidate immune exposures, relying instead on TCR beta sequences and their occurrence across donors. Both class I and class II loci were covered by HLA typing, at four-digit resolution. Donor age, sex, ethnicity and CMV serostatus were collected together with the repertoire data. High-throughput TCR immunosequencing, statistical association of individual TCRs with disease status, and machine learning were combined to predict cytomegalovirus infection status. An earlier analysis of approximately 500 of the donors applied high-throughput TCR beta sequencing to assess whether each TCR beta V gene segment acted as functional or pseudogenic. Here is what the overall study found, with its caveats: In a later analysis, HLA-associated TCR beta chains showed more clonal expansion and lower generation probabilities than non-associated chains that were equally common. A later analysis associated 15,000 to 20,000 TCR beta sequences with specific HLA alleles at a false discovery rate of 0.05. While some public TCRs were present in many individuals, most TCR sequences turned up only very rarely across donors. A later analysis reported that several top co-occurrence clusters appeared linked to parvovirus B19, influenza, CMV and Epstein-Barr virus. According to a later analysis, most CMV-associated TCR beta chains appeared to be HLA-restricted, and the HLA associations seemed to be driven largely by CMV exposure. The presence/absence analyses assumed that sequencing depth was roughly uniform across donors, and that assumption may not be true. The sequencing pipeline was judged likely to have produced a cluster of highly shared sequence variants as a technical artifact. Correlated functional status among segregating V segments might be attributable to linkage disequilibrium, but an unknown experimental factor could not be ruled out. In vitro tests confirmed that a few of the cytomegalovirus-associated TCR beta chains recognize cytomegalovirus antigens. The study gave a list of 150 to 200 TCR beta chains associated with cytomegalovirus. Because counts were too low, 15 to 20 rarely observed V segments, including chromosome 9 orphons, were left out of the earlier analysis of about 620 of the donors. A later genetic analysis reported fewer N-insertions in productive TCRs among donors in an Asian-associated ancestry cluster than the roughly 640-donor mean. Because the 87-base-pair reads could not distinguish some IMGT-functional V segments, including TRBV6-2 and TRBV6-3, those segments were excluded. V-gene and J-gene trimming of TCR beta chains was associated with a missense DCLRE1C variant in a later genetic analysis, and the association was replicated in an independent cohort. Immune exposure information for the cohort was limited to CMV serostatus. HLA typing was unavailable for some donors at each locus, so association tests used only the typed subset. In this cohort, only TCR beta chains were sequenced, and detectable features were limited by the absence of alpha or paired-chain data. According to a later analysis, TCR association rates differed among HLA loci, with DRB1 alleles showing the most associated TCRs and HLA-C alleles showing the fewest. A further reported finding was that TCR beta sequences accurately predicted the HLA-A and HLA-B alleles for most subjects in the first cohort. Strong co-occurrence of HLA alleles, especially DR and DQ, made assigning TCR associations to individual alleles difficult. In an earlier analysis of around 600 of the donors, most TCR beta V segments were observed in productive rearrangements about 87% or about 30% of the time, broadly matching IMGT annotations. The classifier was reported to diagnose cytomegalovirus status with high specificity and sensitivity in both the original and validation cohorts. It was suggested by the authors that the approach could potentially be generalized to other disease states and immunological phenotypes.

Library method: the immunoSEQ multiplex PCR assay. For the multiplex PCR, a mixture combining 60 forward primers for TCR Vbeta segments and 13 reverse primers for TCR Jbeta segments was used. Amplification of the CDR3 region of rearranged TCR beta genes was performed with a multiplex PCR assay on genomic DNA. On the Illumina HiSeq System, the amplified TCR beta libraries were sequenced as 87-base-pair reads. Per the authors' processing: A later analysis tallied 80 million to 95 million unique TCR beta chains across the 550 to 850 repertoires, and some 12 million of those chains were shared by two or more donors. To remove PCR and sequencing errors, raw reads were error-corrected and collapsed into unique sequences using a nearest-neighbor algorithm that merged closely related sequences. To assign V, D and J gene segments, CDR3 sequences were aligned to IMGT reference sequences. For a sequence to be retained, at least a six-nucleotide match to both a V gene segment and a J gene segment was required. Rearrangements were called productive when the CDR3 lacked stop codons and stayed in frame with V and J; all others were non-productive. Following IMGT convention, CDR3 was defined as the stretch from the second conserved V-encoded cysteine to the conserved J-encoded phenylalanine. The earlier analysis of some 550 of the donors excluded any sequence lacking an unambiguous match to a single V gene segment. In an earlier analysis of approximately 590 of the donors, a V segment was called functional when productive rearrangements were above 56.7%, and segregating when the standard deviation between donors exceeded 5%. To diagnose cytomegalovirus status from the catalog of TCR beta chain sequences, a statistical classification framework was built. In a later analysis, TCR nucleotide sequences were compared against IMGT/GENE-DB human TR gene sequences so that V and J genes could be assigned. Using the TCRdist pipeline, a later analysis assigned CDR3 sequences along with most-parsimonious VDJ recombination scenarios. In a later analysis, each TCR beta chain was defined by its CDR3 amino acid sequence together with its V-gene family, and reads without a unique V-gene family were excluded. To address suspected cross-contamination and a sequencing artifact, a later analysis removed roughly 640 highly shared, low-generation-probability nucleotide sequences. A later analysis calculated a clonal expansion index for each public chain from normalized within-repertoire ranks of inferred template counts. A later analysis computed generation probabilities with a VDJ recombination model fitted to out-of-frame rearrangements, and checked the results against IGoR. In a later analysis, TCR-TCR, TCR-HLA and TCR-CMV co-occurrence was scored with hypergeometric tests, and a repertoire-size bias correction was applied to TCR pairs. A later analysis estimated false discovery rates by permuting HLA or CMV assignments 20 times. In a later analysis, co-occurring TCRs were grouped using DBSCAN, and TCRdist sequence similarity was added for clustering within HLA-allele-positive subsets. For co-occurrence clustering, repertoires with fewer than 30,000 or more than 120,000 public chains were excluded, along with 5 or 6 repertoires with anomalous nucleotide sharing. Drawn from immuneACCESS, this table holds only the in-frame rearrangements with V and J called that TCRdb kept. Clones are partly lost; checked studies trace under half to an unresolved V gene and leave the rest unexplained. V and J calls and clone size are given by that table; D and trimming were obtained from the DNA. Across this sample there are some 130,000 clones, with 76% seen only once. The top ten clones comprise about 2.9% of the sample.

The cohort consisted of fewer than 700 healthy bone marrow donors. At the time of sampling, every cohort member was nominally healthy, though immune exposures that went unrecorded were likely present. The donor was CMV seronegative and belonged to the group of 380 or so seronegative cohort members. A peripheral blood sample was provided by each donor, and peripheral blood mononuclear cells were used for TCR beta sequencing. Genomic DNA was extracted from the blood cell samples with the Qiagen DNeasy Blood Extraction Kit. As concerns this clone: No cognate antigen has been identified for it. The record has no base qualities; no much larger clone is one base away.

Trimming costs V 1 base and J 2 bases, and their ends lie 13 bases apart. From the cysteine through the phenylalanine, the CDR3 covers 16 amino acids. The kept DNA is CDR3 alone, 48 bases in frame from the first base. The germline V gene (reference sequence) yields SGHKS for CDR1 and YYEKEE for CDR2. The receptor was derived from a man aged 35-49 years in good health and CMV-seronegative. The sequence is built from TRBV5-5 and TRBJ1-5; the D gene is possibly TRBD1, with 6 bases matching. The source material was PBMCs. The nucleotide sequence reads as follows: TGTGCCAGCAGCTTGAGCGGGGGCGTTGGCAATCAGCCCCAGCATTTT. The resulting protein is CASSLSGGVGNQPQHF.